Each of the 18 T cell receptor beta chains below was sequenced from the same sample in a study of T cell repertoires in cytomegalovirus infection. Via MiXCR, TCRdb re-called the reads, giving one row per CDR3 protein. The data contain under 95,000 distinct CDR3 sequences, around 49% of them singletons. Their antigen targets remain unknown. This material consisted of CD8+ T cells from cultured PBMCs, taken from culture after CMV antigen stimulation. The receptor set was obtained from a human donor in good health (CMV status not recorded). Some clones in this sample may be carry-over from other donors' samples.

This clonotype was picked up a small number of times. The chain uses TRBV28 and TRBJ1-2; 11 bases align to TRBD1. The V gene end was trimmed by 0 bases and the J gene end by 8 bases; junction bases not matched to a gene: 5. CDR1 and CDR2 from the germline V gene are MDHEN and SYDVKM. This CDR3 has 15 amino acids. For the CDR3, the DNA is TGTGCCAGCAGTTTATGGCCGGGACAGGGGGGAGGCTACACCTTC. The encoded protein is CASSLWPGQGGGYTF.

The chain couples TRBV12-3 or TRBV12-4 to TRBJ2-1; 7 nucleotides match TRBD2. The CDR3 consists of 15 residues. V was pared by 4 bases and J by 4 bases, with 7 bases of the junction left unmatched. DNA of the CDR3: TGTGCCAGCAGTTGGACTAGGGGCCTTTACAATGAGCAGTTCTTC. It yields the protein CASSWTRGLYNEQFF.

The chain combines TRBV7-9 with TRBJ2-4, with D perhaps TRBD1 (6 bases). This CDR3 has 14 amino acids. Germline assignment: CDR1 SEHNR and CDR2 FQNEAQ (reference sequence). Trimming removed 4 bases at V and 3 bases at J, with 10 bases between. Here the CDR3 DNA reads TGTGCCAGCAGCTACAGGGAAGTCAAAAACATTCAGTACTTC. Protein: CASSYREVKNIQYF.

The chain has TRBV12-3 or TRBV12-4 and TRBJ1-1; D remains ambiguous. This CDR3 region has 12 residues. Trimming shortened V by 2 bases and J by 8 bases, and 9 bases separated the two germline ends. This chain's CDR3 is CASSLIVVEAFF. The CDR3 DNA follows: TGTGCCAGCAGTTTAATAGTTGTGGAAGCTTTCTTT.

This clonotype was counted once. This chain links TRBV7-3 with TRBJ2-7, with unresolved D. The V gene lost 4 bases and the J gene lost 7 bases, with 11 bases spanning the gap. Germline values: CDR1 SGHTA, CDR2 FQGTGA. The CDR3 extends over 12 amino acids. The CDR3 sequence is CASSSLAGEQYF. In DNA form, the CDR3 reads TGTGCCAGCAGCTCCTTGGCTGGTGAGCAGTACTTC.

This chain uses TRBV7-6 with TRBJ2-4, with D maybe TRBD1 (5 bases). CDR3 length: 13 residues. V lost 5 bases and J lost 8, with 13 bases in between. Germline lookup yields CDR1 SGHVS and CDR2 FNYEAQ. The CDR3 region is CASSRAKGDIQYF. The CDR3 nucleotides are TGTGCCAGCAGCAGGGCGAAAGGGGACATTCAGTACTTC.

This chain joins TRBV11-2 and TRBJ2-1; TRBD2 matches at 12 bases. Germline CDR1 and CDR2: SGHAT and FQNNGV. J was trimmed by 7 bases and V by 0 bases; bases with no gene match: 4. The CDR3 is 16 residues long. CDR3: CASSLELAGGRNEQFF. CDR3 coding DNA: TGTGCCAGCAGCTTAGAACTAGCGGGGGGTAGAAATGAGCAGTTCTTC.

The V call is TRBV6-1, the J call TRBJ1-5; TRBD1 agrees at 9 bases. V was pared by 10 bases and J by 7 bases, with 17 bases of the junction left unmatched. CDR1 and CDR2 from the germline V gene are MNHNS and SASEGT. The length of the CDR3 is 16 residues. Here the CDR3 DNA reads TGTGCCACCCAGACGGGCTCCGGGACAGGGTGGCAGCCCCAGCATTTT. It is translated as CATQTGSGTGWQPQHF.

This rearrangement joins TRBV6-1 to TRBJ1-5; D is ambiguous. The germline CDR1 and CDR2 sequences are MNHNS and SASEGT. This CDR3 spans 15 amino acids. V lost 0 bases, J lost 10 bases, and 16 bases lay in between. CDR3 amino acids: CASSEARVSKLPQHF. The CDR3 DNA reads TGTGCCAGCAGTGAAGCGAGGGTCAGTAAGTTACCCCAGCATTTT.

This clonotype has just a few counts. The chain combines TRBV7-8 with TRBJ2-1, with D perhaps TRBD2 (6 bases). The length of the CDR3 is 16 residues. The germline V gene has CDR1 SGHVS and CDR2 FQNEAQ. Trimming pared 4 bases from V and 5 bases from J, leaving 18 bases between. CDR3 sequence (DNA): TGTGCCAGCAGCTACCAGTGGCTAGCGTTCGACAATGAGCAGTTCTTC. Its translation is CASSYQWLAFDNEQFF.

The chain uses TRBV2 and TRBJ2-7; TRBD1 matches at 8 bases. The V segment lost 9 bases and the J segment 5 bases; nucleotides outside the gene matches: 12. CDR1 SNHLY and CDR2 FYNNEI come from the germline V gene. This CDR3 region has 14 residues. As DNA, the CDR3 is TGTGCCAGTCCAATGGGGCAGGGGGCGCACGAGCAGTACTTC. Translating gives CASPMGQGAHEQYF. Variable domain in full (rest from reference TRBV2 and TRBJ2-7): EPEVTQTPSHQVTQMGQEVILRCVPISNHLYFYWYRQILGQKVEFLVSFYNNEISEKSEIFDDQFSVERPDGSNFTLKIRSTKLEDSAMYFCASPMGQGAHEQYFGPGTRLTVT.

CDR3 sequence (DNA): TGTGCCAGCATTGGGACAGGGATCCCTCCCGCCGGGGAGCTGTTTTTT. It is translated as CASIGTGIPPAGELFF. This sequence joins TRBV6-1 and TRBJ2-2, with TRBD1 matching 9 bases. CDR3 length equals 16 residues. Germline assignment: CDR1 MNHNS and CDR2 SASEGT. The ends lost 7 bases at V and 6 bases at J; junction bases unmatched: 12.

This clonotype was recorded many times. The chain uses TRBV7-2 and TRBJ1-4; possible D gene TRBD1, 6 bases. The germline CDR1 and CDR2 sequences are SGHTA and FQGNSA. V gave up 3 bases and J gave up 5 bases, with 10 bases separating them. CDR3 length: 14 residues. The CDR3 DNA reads TGTGCCAGCAGCTTGACAGGCTCGAATGAAAAACTGTTTTTT. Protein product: CASSLTGSNEKLFF.

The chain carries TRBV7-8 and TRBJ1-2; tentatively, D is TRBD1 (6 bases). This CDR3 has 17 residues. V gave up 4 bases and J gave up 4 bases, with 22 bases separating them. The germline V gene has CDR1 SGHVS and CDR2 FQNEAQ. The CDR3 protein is CASSSPDTFGGAYGYTF. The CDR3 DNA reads TGTGCCAGCAGCTCGCCGGACACATTTGGGGGGGCCTATGGCTACACCTTC.

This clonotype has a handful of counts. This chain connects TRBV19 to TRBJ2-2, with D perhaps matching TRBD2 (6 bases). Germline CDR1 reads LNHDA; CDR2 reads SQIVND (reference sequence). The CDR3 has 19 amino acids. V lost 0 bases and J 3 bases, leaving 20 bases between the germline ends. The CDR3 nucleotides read TGTGCCAGTAGTATAGAGGTGGGGCTAGCGCCAAGGGACACCGGGGAGCTGTTTTTT. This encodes CASSIEVGLAPRDTGELFF.

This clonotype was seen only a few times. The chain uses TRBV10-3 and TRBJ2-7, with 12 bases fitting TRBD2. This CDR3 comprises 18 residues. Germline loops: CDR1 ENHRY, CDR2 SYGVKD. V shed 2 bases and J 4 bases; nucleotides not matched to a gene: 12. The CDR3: CAISEASGRADGRYEQYF. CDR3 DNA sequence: TGTGCCATCAGTGAGGCTAGCGGGAGGGCCGATGGAAGATACGAGCAGTACTTC.

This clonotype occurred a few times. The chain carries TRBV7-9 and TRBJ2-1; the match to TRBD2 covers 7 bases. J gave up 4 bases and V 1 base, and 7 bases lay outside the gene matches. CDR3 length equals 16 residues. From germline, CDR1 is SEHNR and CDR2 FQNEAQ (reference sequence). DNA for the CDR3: TGTGCCAGCAGCTTAGAGGCTAGCGGTACTTACAATGAGCAGTTCTTC. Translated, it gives CASSLEASGTYNEQFF.

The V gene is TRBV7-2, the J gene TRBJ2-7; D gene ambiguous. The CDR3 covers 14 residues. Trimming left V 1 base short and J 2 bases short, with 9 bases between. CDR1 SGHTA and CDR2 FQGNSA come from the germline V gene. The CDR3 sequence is CASSLEQIPYEQYF. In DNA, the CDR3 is TGTGCCAGCAGCTTAGAACAGATTCCCTACGAGCAGTACTTC.